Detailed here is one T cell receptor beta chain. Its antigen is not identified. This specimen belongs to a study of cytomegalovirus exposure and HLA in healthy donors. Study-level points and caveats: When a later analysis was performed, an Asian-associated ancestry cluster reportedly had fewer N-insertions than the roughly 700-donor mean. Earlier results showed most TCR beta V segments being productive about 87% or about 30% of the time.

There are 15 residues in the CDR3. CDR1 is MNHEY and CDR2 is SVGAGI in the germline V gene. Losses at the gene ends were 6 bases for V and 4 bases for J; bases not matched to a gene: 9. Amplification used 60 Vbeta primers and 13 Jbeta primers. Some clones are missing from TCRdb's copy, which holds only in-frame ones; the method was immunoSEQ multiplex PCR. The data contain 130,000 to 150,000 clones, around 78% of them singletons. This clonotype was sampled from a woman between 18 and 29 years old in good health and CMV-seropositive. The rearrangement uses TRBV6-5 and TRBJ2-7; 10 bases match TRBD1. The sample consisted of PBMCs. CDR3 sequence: CASRPRDRGPYEQYF. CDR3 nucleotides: TGTGCCAGCAGGCCACGGGACAGGGGCCCATACGAGCAGTACTTC.